The 19 T cell receptor beta chains reported below all come from one sample, sequenced in a study of shared T cell receptors in the human thymus. Sequencing used immunoSEQ multiplex PCR; TCRdb keeps in-frame clones, though not all of them. The table records 700,000 or so clones, 70% to 90% of them present only once. The data also belong to a second study, concerning human thymus T cells.

The specimen was thymocytes. The receptor set was obtained from a girl under three years old with a congenital heart defect.

The gene calls are TRBV5-6 and TRBJ1-1, with TRBD1 matching over 7 bases. J was trimmed by 2 bases and V by 4 bases; bases with no gene match: 14. Germline assignment: CDR1 SGHDT and CDR2 YYEEEE. This CDR3 contains 17 residues. CDR3 coding DNA: TGTGCCAGCAGCCCGAGCGACAGGGAAAACCCTAACACTGAAGCTTTCTTT. The encoded protein is CASSPSDRENPNTEAFF.

The chain recombines TRBV28 with TRBJ1-5, with TRBD1 as a possible D gene (5 bases). CDR1 MDHEN and CDR2 SYDVKM come from the germline V gene. Trimming stripped 6 bases from V and 0 bases from J, with 21 bases between. The CDR3 has 18 residues. CDR3 nucleotides: TGTGCCAGCAGCCGACGAAAAAGACAGCCATATAGCAATCAGCCCCAGCATTTT. Translated, it gives CASSRRKRQPYSNQPQHF.

V gene TRBV7-2 combines with J gene TRBJ1-1; possibly TRBD1 for D (5 bases). V dropped 6 bases and J dropped 4 bases, with 12 bases sitting between them. This CDR3 has 13 residues. The germline V gene encodes CDR1 SGHTA and CDR2 FQGNSA. DNA for the CDR3: TGTGCCAGCAGTATTCTACAGGCCACTGAAGCTTTCTTT. This gives the protein CASSILQATEAFF.

The V gene is TRBV6-5, the J gene TRBJ1-1, with D maybe TRBD1 (6 bases). Germline loops: CDR1 MNHEY, CDR2 SVGAGI. The CDR3 is 15 residues long. The V end was cut by 5 bases, the J end by 5 bases, with 18 bases between. The DNA for the CDR3 is TGTGCCAGCAGTCAAACGGGGGGGCTTAGAACTGAAGCTTTCTTT. Translated, it gives CASSQTGGLRTEAFF.

Here the CDR3 reads CASRNQGSTGELFF. CDR3 DNA sequence: TGTGCCAGCAGAAATCAGGGGAGCACCGGGGAGCTGTTTTTT. This chain connects TRBV6-5 to TRBJ2-2, with D possibly TRBD1 on 6 matching bases. V was trimmed by 6 bases and J by 4 bases, leaving 12 bases between them. Germline V gives CDR1 MNHEY, CDR2 SVGAGI. The CDR3 is made up of 14 amino acids.

V and J are TRBV7-8 and TRBJ2-1, with 12 bases matching TRBD2. Germline V gives CDR1 SGHVS, CDR2 FQNEAQ. The trim removed 4 bases at V and 0 bases at J, leaving 10 bases unmatched. The CDR3 is made up of 19 amino acids. The CDR3 DNA reads TGTGCCAGCAGCTCCCGGACTAGCGGGGTCCAGGTCTCCTACAATGAGCAGTTCTTC. Translation gives CASSSRTSGVQVSYNEQFF.

V usage is TRBV28 and J usage is TRBJ2-6, with D possibly being TRBD2 (6 bases). The CDR3 spans 15 residues. Germline assignment: CDR1 MDHEN and CDR2 SYDVKM. V shed 6 bases and J shed 3 bases, with 12 bases lying between them. The CDR3: CASRDAEGGANVLTF. Written as DNA, the CDR3 is TGTGCCAGCAGGGACGCGGAGGGTGGGGCCAACGTCCTGACTTTC. The variable domain in full, with the rest retrieved from reference TRBV28 and TRBJ2-6, is DVKVTQSSRYLVKRTGEKVFLECVQDMDHENMFWYRQDPGLGLRLIYFSYDVKMKEKGDIPEGYSVSREKKERFSLILESASTNQTSMYLCASRDAEGGANVLTFGAGSRLTVL.

This clone is a singleton in its sample. The chain recombines TRBV6-5 with TRBJ1-2; tentative D call: TRBD1 (6 bases). The CDR3 is 14 residues long. Germline assignment: CDR1 MNHEY and CDR2 SVGAGI. V lost 6 bases and J 4 bases, leaving 15 bases between the germline ends. The CDR3: CASRRTALTYGYTF. DNA for the CDR3: TGTGCCAGCAGAAGGACAGCCCTCACCTATGGCTACACCTTC.

The V gene is TRBV7-2, the J gene TRBJ2-3, with TRBD2 identical over 13 bases. Germline CDR1 and CDR2: SGHTA and FQGNSA. The J segment lost 2 bases and the V segment lost 3 bases, leaving 5 bases of the junction unmatched. The CDR3 contains 17 residues. The CDR3 region has the DNA TGTGCCAGCAGCTTGACTAGCGGGGGGTATGACACAGATACGCAGTATTTT. Protein: CASSLTSGGYDTDTQYF.

This chain connects TRBV29-1 to TRBJ2-2; D perhaps matches TRBD1 (5 bases). V lost 5 bases, J lost 7 bases, and 23 bases lay in between. CDR3 length: 16 residues. The germline V gene has CDR1 SQVTM and CDR2 ANQGSEA. This chain's CDR3 is CSVTKFQGGRRGELFF. CDR3 bases: TGCAGCGTTACCAAATTTCAGGGTGGTCGTCGCGGGGAGCTGTTTTTT.

V is TRBV5-4 and J is TRBJ2-2; the D gene is possibly TRBD2 (6 bases). Trimming left V 0 bases short and J 4 bases short, with 7 bases between. Germline loops: CDR1 SGHNT, CDR2 YYREEE (reference sequence). This CDR3 is built from 14 residues. The CDR3 DNA is TGTGCCAGCAGCTTGGTGCGGGGCACCGGGGAGCTGTTTTTT. This sequence encodes CASSLVRGTGELFF. The full variable domain, with the rest looked up from reference TRBV5-4 and TRBJ2-2, is ETGVTQSPTHLIKTRGQQVTLRCSSQSGHNTVSWYQQALGQGPQFIFQYYREEENGRGNFPPRFSGLQFPNYSSELNVNALELDDSALYLCASSLVRGTGELFFGEGSRLTVL.

This chain connects TRBV7-8 to TRBJ1-2; D is undetermined. This CDR3 comprises 15 residues. The V end was cut by 0 bases, the J end by 4 bases, with 12 bases between. CDR1 and CDR2 (germline): SGHVS, FQNEAQ. The DNA for the CDR3 is TGTGCCAGCAGCTTAGCGCACACCGATTCCTATGGCTACACCTTC. Translation: CASSLAHTDSYGYTF.

The chain links TRBV29-1 to TRBJ2-7; maybe TRBD2 (5 bases). Per germline, CDR1 SQVTM and CDR2 ANQGSEA. V dropped 3 bases and J dropped 7 bases, with 10 bases sitting between them. The CDR3 spans 11 residues. In DNA, the CDR3 is TGCAGCGTTGAGTCGACTAAAGAGCAGTACTTC. Translating it yields CSVESTKEQYF.

The chain has TRBV7-3 and TRBJ1-1, with a possible D match to TRBD1 (5 bases). Germline V gives CDR1 SGHTA, CDR2 FQGTGA. The CDR3 runs 15 residues. Trimming cost V 5 bases and J 0 bases, with 13 bases left between them. CDR3 residues: CASSPGGGMNTEAFF. In nucleotides, the CDR3 is TGTGCCAGCAGCCCCGGGGGTGGGATGAACACTGAAGCTTTCTTT.

The chain has TRBV4-3 and TRBJ1-3; TRBD1 might be the D (5 bases). CDR1 LGHNA and CDR2 YSLEER come from the germline V gene. V lost 0 bases and J 4 bases, leaving 16 bases between the germline ends. CDR3 size: 17 residues. CDR3 sequence: CASSQDSQGGVGNTIYF. CDR3 sequence (DNA): TGCGCCAGCAGCCAAGATAGCCAGGGTGGAGTAGGAAACACCATATATTTT.

The rearrangement joins TRBV14 to TRBJ1-6; 10 bases align to TRBD1. The CDR3 contains 19 residues. The V segment lost 4 bases and the J segment 5 bases; nucleotides outside the gene matches: 14. Germline-derived CDR1 and CDR2 are SGHDN and FVKESK. CDR3: CASSPRQGAGPYHNSPLHF. The CDR3 bases are TGTGCCAGCAGCCCCAGACAGGGGGCAGGACCGTATCATAATTCACCCCTCCACTTT.

The gene calls are TRBV4-2 and TRBJ2-1; 9 bases are a match to TRBD2. V was clipped by 6 bases and J by 5 bases; unmatched bases: 8. From germline, CDR1 is LGHNA and CDR2 YNFKEQ. This CDR3 has 15 residues. The CDR3 loop reads CASRQGGGADNEQFF. CDR3 nucleotide sequence: TGTGCCAGCAGGCAGGGCGGGGGGGCCGACAATGAGCAGTTCTTC.

This clone was seen a few times. The genes are TRBV10-3 and TRBJ2-1; maybe TRBD1 (6 bases). The V gene's germline CDR1 is ENHRY and CDR2 SYGVKD. The CDR3 length is 14 residues. V was clipped by 10 bases and J by 4 bases, with 17 bases between them. The CDR3 coding sequence is TGTGCCACGCAGACAGGTAAAGAGTACAATGAGCAGTTCTTC. Amino acid sequence: CATQTGKEYNEQFF.

The CDR3, as DNA: TGTGCCAGCAGTGAATTCGTAGATACTGAAGCTTTCTTT. Translating gives CASSEFVDTEAFF. The chain carries TRBV25-1 and TRBJ1-1; D uncertain. Trimming took 1 base from V and 5 from J, leaving 8 bases between them. From germline, CDR1 is MGHDK and CDR2 SYGVNS. The CDR3 contains 13 residues.